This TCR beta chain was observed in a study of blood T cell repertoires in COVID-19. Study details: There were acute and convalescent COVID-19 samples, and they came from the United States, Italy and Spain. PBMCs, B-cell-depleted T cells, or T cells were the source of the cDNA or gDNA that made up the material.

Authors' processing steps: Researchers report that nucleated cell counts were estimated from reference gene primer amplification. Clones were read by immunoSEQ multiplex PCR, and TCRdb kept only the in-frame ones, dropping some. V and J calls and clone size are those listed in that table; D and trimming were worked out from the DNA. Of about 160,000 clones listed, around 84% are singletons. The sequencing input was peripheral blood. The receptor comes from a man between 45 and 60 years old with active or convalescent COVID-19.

The DNA of the CDR3 is TGTGCCAGCTCACCATCGGGACAGGGGGTTCTCGGGCAGTACTTC. Amino acids: CASSPSGQGVLGQYF. V and J are TRBV18 and TRBJ2-7; 11 positions agree with TRBD1. Trimming at V came to 2 bases and at J to 9 bases, leaving 9 bases not matched to a gene. The CDR3 totals 15 residues. In germline, CDR1 is KGHSH, CDR2 LQKENI.